One and the same sample provided the 30 T cell receptor beta chains below, sequenced in a study of CD4 T cells in relation to SARS-CoV-2 and coronaviruses. Their antigen targets remain unknown. Here immunoSEQ multiplex PCR was the method, and the copy in TCRdb shows in-frame clones only, minus some. Of about 12,000 clones detected, 69% appear once; the ten largest clones hold 6.5% to 9.5%. The unexposed donors gave CD4+ T cells in about 2011-2019, prior to COVID-19. CD4+ T cells were isolated from the cells after about 11 days of culture. Sequenced material: CD4+ T cells from PBMCs, cultured in vitro. Every receptor here comes from a human donor in good health.

V usage is TRBV5-1 and J usage is TRBJ1-4, with a weak D call TRBD1 (6 bases). There are 16 residues in the CDR3. V lost 4 bases and J lost 4, with 17 bases in between. Germline CDR1 and CDR2: SGHRS and YFSETQ. The CDR3: CASSPGQTTDNEKLFF. The CDR3 DNA is TGCGCCAGCAGCCCCGGACAGACTACGGATAATGAAAAACTGTTTTTT.

This chain uses TRBV5-1 with TRBJ1-1, with 11 bases matching TRBD1. The CDR3 has 14 amino acids. Germline assignment: CDR1 SGHRS and CDR2 YFSETQ. The J segment lost 2 bases and the V segment lost 5 bases, leaving 2 bases of the junction unmatched. The CDR3 DNA reads as TGCGCCAGCAGTGGGACAGGGGGAAACACTGAAGCTTTCTTT. It yields the protein CASSGTGGNTEAFF.

The sample holds a few counts of this clone. The CDR3 sequence is CAWSLTGNGYTF. The CDR3 region has the DNA TGTGCCTGGAGTTTGACAGGGAACGGCTACACCTTC. The chain couples TRBV30 to TRBJ1-2; 7 nucleotides align to TRBD1. Germline V gives CDR1 GTSNPN, CDR2 SVGIG (reference sequence). J gave up 8 bases and V 2 bases, and 5 bases lay outside the gene matches. CDR3 length equals 12 residues.

The J gene is TRBJ1-4, the V gene TRBV7-9; D gene uncertain. The CDR3 length is 14 residues. In germline, CDR1 is SEHNR, CDR2 FQNEAQ (reference sequence). V was pared by 1 base and J by 4 bases, with 7 bases between. CDR3 residues: CASSLGEYNEKLFF. The CDR3 nucleotides read TGTGCCAGCAGCTTAGGGGAGTATAATGAAAAACTGTTTTTT.

The V gene is TRBV5-1, the J gene TRBJ1-6, with 9 bases identical to TRBD1. CDR3 length: 14 amino acids. V lost 4 bases to trimming and J lost 8 bases; unmatched junction nucleotides: 4. Germline CDR1 reads SGHRS; CDR2 reads YFSETQ. The chain's CDR3 is CASSAGQGDSPLHF. CDR3 nucleotide sequence: TGCGCCAGCAGCGCGGGACAGGGTGATTCACCCCTCCACTTT.

The chain carries TRBV19 and TRBJ1-5; D possibly corresponds to TRBD1 (5 bases). CDR1 is LNHDA, CDR2 SQIVND, per germline (reference sequence). The CDR3 runs to 18 residues. Deletions cut 5 bases from V and 1 base from J, with 21 bases between. In DNA, the CDR3 is TGTGCCAGTAGTCAATGGTTTATGGGACTTCAAAGCAATCAGCCCCAGCATTTT. This sequence encodes CASSQWFMGLQSNQPQHF.

V usage is TRBV19 and J usage is TRBJ1-2; 8 nucleotides align to TRBD1. This CDR3 has 16 amino acids. Germline loops: CDR1 LNHDA, CDR2 SQIVND (reference sequence). V lost 6 bases, J lost 7 bases, and 16 bases stayed unmatched. The CDR3 sequence is CASRQAPRTGYFGYTF. CDR3 DNA sequence: TGTGCCAGTAGGCAAGCCCCCCGGACAGGGTATTTTGGCTACACCTTC.

V gene TRBV30 combines with J gene TRBJ1-1; 7 bases fit TRBD1. The CDR3 covers 11 residues. The germline gives CDR1 GTSNPN, CDR2 SVGIG (reference sequence). J was trimmed by 5 bases and V by 5 bases; bases with no gene match: 2. The CDR3, as DNA: TGTGCCTGGCACAGGGGTACTGAAGCTTTCTTT. Its protein product is CAWHRGTEAFF.

The chain couples TRBV4-1 to TRBJ1-6; 7 bases line up with TRBD1. Germline V gives CDR1 MGHRA, CDR2 YSYEKL. The CDR3 covers 15 residues. J was trimmed by 10 bases and V by 0 bases; bases with no gene match: 6. CDR3 DNA sequence: TGCGCCAGCAGCCAAGATCAGACAGGGTTCTCACCCCTCCACTTT. Translated: CASSQDQTGFSPLHF.

V is TRBV19 and J is TRBJ2-2, with D hard to call. V lost 1 base to trimming and J lost 4 bases, with 16 bases between them. This CDR3 is built from 17 residues. CDR1 is LNHDA and CDR2 is SQIVND in the germline V gene (reference sequence). The CDR3 nucleotides are TGTGCCAGTAGTATAGCTAGAGGATCTCGAGGCACCGGGGAGCTGTTTTTT. Its translation is CASSIARGSRGTGELFF.

This clone was counted a few times. The gene calls are TRBV3-1 (or the pseudogene TRBV3-2) and TRBJ1-6; 7 bases align to TRBD1. The V segment lost 4 bases and the J segment 14 bases; nucleotides outside the gene matches: 14. Per germline, CDR1 LGHDT and CDR2 YNNKEL (reference sequence). The CDR3 extends over 15 amino acids. The CDR3 DNA reads as TGTGCCAGCAGCCGAACGACAGGGCTCGGCATATCCCTCCACTTT. This translates into CASSRTTGLGISLHF.

The chain recombines TRBV19 with TRBJ2-6; D may be TRBD1 or TRBD2 (5 bases each). The germline V gene encodes CDR1 LNHDA and CDR2 SQIVND (reference sequence). V was clipped by 11 bases and J by 2 bases, with 13 bases between them. The CDR3 runs 14 residues. The CDR3 region has the DNA TGTGCCTCAACTCAGGGAGCTGGGGCCAACGTCCTGACTTTC. Its protein is CASTQGAGANVLTF.

The chain carries TRBV7-9 and TRBJ2-7; 7 nucleotides match TRBD2. V lost 2 bases to trimming and J lost 6 bases; unmatched junction nucleotides: 4. The germline V gene has CDR1 SEHNR and CDR2 FQNEAQ (reference sequence). The CDR3 is 13 amino acids. The CDR3 bases are TGTGCCAGCAGCTTAATCACGGGGGGCGAGCAGTACTTC. Translating gives CASSLITGGEQYF.

The chain combines TRBV28 with TRBJ1-1; no firm D call. The germline CDR1 and CDR2 sequences are MDHEN and SYDVKM. V lost 2 bases and J lost 0, with 4 bases in between. The CDR3 has 13 residues. The CDR3 region has the DNA TGTGCCAGCAGTTTACTTATGAACACTGAAGCTTTCTTT. Amino acids: CASSLLMNTEAFF.

The CDR3 sequence: CASSPGLAGPSDTQYF. DNA of the CDR3: TGTGCCAGCAGTCCAGGACTAGCGGGACCCTCAGATACGCAGTATTTT. The rearrangement joins TRBV6-2 or TRBV6-3 to TRBJ2-3; 12 nucleotides agree with TRBD2. From germline, CDR1 is MNHEY and CDR2 SVGEGT. J was trimmed by 4 bases and V by 5 bases; bases with no gene match: 7. The CDR3 is 16 residues long.

This clone was counted a single time. The chain combines TRBV3-1 (or the pseudogene TRBV3-2) with TRBJ2-3; TRBD2 aligns across 11 bases. There are 15 residues in the CDR3. Germline assignment: CDR1 LGHDT and CDR2 YNNKEL (reference sequence). With V trimmed by 4 bases and J by 3 bases, 3 bases remained unmatched. CDR3 coding DNA: TGTGCCAGCAGCCCTAGCGGGAGGAGGACAGATACGCAGTATTTT. This codes for CASSPSGRRTDTQYF.

CDR3 nucleotide sequence: TGCGCCAGCAGCTTGAGGGGGCTTAGCACAGATACGCAGTATTTT. Encoded protein: CASSLRGLSTDTQYF. The chain recombines TRBV5-1 with TRBJ2-3; 7 positions match TRBD1. Germline V gene sequence: CDR1 SGHRS, CDR2 YFSETQ. The CDR3 runs to 15 residues. Losses at the gene ends were 1 base for V and 0 bases for J; bases not matched to a gene: 2.

The CDR3 nucleotides read TGTGCCAGCAGCCCGACAGGGTCTGGGGCCAACGTCCTGACTTTC. It codes for CASSPTGSGANVLTF. The V call is TRBV14, the J call TRBJ2-6; 7 positions match TRBD1. Germline V lookup: CDR1 SGHDN, CDR2 FVKESK. The CDR3 runs 15 residues. V lost 4 bases, J lost 1 base, and 1 base stayed unmatched.

The count of this clone is one. The chain joins TRBV6-5 to TRBJ2-3; 11 bases are a match to TRBD1. V lost 9 bases to trimming and J lost 4 bases; unmatched junction nucleotides: 9. Germline V gives CDR1 MNHEY, CDR2 SVGAGI. The CDR3 is 15 amino acids. The CDR3 spells CASAGTGGGADTQYF. As DNA, the CDR3 is TGTGCCAGTGCCGGGACAGGGGGGGGTGCAGATACGCAGTATTTT.

This clone was seen a few times. The chain links TRBV12-3 or TRBV12-4 to TRBJ1-5, with D unresolved. This CDR3 contains 13 residues. Trimming cost V 6 bases and J 7 bases, with 13 bases left between them. CDR3 loop: CASSPDPAQPQHF. DNA for the CDR3: TGTGCCAGCAGCCCCGACCCAGCGCAGCCCCAGCATTTT.

The chain joins TRBV10-3 to TRBJ2-3, with TRBD2 as a possible D gene (6 bases). The germline CDR1 and CDR2 sequences are ENHRY and SYGVKD. The ends were cut back, 0 bases at V and 0 bases at J, with 13 bases in the middle. The CDR3 totals 17 residues. CDR3 in DNA: TGTGCCATCAGTGAGTCTCCCAGCGGGTCCAGCACAGATACGCAGTATTTT. The encoded protein is CAISESPSGSSTDTQYF.

The chain has TRBV6-5 and TRBJ2-7; D is unresolved. The CDR3 is made up of 13 amino acids. V was clipped by 4 bases and J by 0 bases, with 7 bases between them. The germline V gene encodes CDR1 MNHEY and CDR2 SVGAGI. Here the CDR3 reads CASSSSPSYEQYF. The CDR3, as DNA: TGTGCCAGCAGTTCCAGTCCCTCCTACGAGCAGTACTTC.

The V gene is TRBV25-1, the J gene TRBJ2-5, with unresolved D. Germline lookup yields CDR1 MGHDK and CDR2 SYGVNS. Trimming cost V 3 bases and J 5 bases, with 4 bases left between them. CDR3 size: 11 residues. CDR3 bases: TGTGCCAGCAGTGACAAGGAGACCCAGTACTTC. Translated: CASSDKETQYF.

This rearrangement joins TRBV27 to TRBJ1-5, with 12 nucleotides matching TRBD1. This CDR3 comprises 20 residues. CDR1 and CDR2 from the germline V gene are MNHEY and SMNVEV (reference sequence). With V trimmed by 2 bases and J by 2 bases, 13 bases remained unmatched. Written as DNA, the CDR3 is TGTGCCAGCAGTTTACGAAAGCCGGGACAGGGGGCGCTGGGCAATCAGCCCCAGCATTTT. Amino acid sequence: CASSLRKPGQGALGNQPQHF.

This sequence joins TRBV3-1 (or the pseudogene TRBV3-2) and TRBJ1-3; D gene unclear. Trimming left V 1 base short and J 3 bases short, with 10 bases between. Germline V lookup: CDR1 LGHDT, CDR2 YNNKEL (reference sequence). This CDR3 contains 15 residues. The CDR3 DNA is TGTGCCAGCAGCCAAGGATTGCGATTTGGAAACACCATATATTTT. This gives the protein CASSQGLRFGNTIYF.

This chain connects TRBV5-3 to TRBJ2-7; 7 bases align to TRBD2. TRBV5-3 is an ORF for which the function is uncertain. The V and J ends lost 3 bases and 0 bases, in that order; junction bases with no gene match: 12. The length of the CDR3 is 17 residues. CDR3 loop: CARSWRGFSGASYEQYF. CDR3 coding DNA: TGTGCCAGAAGCTGGAGGGGTTTCAGCGGGGCCTCCTACGAGCAGTACTTC.

This rearrangement joins TRBV4-1 to TRBJ2-5, with TRBD2 identical over 10 bases. The V segment lost 5 bases and the J segment 2 bases; nucleotides outside the gene matches: 5. This CDR3 has 15 residues. Germline V gene sequence: CDR1 MGHRA, CDR2 YSYEKL. CDR3 DNA: TGCGCCAGCAGCGCTAGCGGGAGAGTGCAAGAGACCCAGTACTTC. It encodes CASSASGRVQETQYF.

The chain links TRBV4-1 to TRBJ1-6; D possibly corresponds to TRBD1 (6 bases). CDR1 and CDR2 (germline): MGHRA, YSYEKL. The CDR3 sequence is 16 residues long. Trimming shortened V by 3 bases and J by 7 bases, and 16 bases separated the two germline ends. The CDR3 bases are TGCGCCAGCAGCCAGGTCAGGGGAATGAAAAATTCACCCCTCCACTTT. Its protein is CASSQVRGMKNSPLHF.

This clone has a single count. CDR3 DNA: TGTGCCAGCAGGCTTCGGACAGGTGCGACTGAAGCTTTCTTT. Protein: CASRLRTGATEAFF. The chain carries TRBV27 and TRBJ1-1, with TRBD1 matching 7 bases. There are 14 residues in the CDR3. The germline V gene has CDR1 MNHEY and CDR2 SMNVEV (reference sequence). V lost 6 bases to trimming and J lost 5 bases; unmatched junction nucleotides: 9.

The rearrangement links TRBV5-8 to TRBJ2-1; D might be TRBD1 or TRBD2, each matching 5 bases. Germline V gene data show CDR1 as SGHTS and CDR2 as YDEGEE. Trimming took off 1 base at V and 10 bases at J, with 6 bases between the two ends. The CDR3 has 11 residues. Written as DNA, the CDR3 is TGTGCCAGCAGCTTGAGGGACGAGCAGTTCTTC. Amino acid sequence: CASSLRDEQFF.